Shown below are 8 T cell receptor beta chains from a single sample sequenced in a study of identical twins. TCRdb fed the 5' RACE reads into MiXCR, producing one record per CDR3 protein. The sample includes roughly 570,000 distinct CDR3 sequences, over 8.5% of them seen just once. These same data were also listed under a study on yellow fever vaccine responses in identical twins.

Sequenced material: PBMCs. These TCRs come from a woman aged 18-29 years in good health.

At least ten counts were recorded for this clonotype. V is TRBV2 and J is TRBJ1-5; the match to TRBD1 covers 7 bases. This CDR3 region has 13 residues. Trimming removed 4 bases from V and 5 bases from J; junction bases left unmatched: 2. CDR1 is SNHLY and CDR2 is FYNNEI in the germline V gene. The CDR3 region is CASSGTGDQPQHF. The CDR3 nucleotides are TGTGCCAGCAGTGGGACAGGCGATCAGCCCCAGCATTTT.

This clonotype was picked up a small number of times. This sequence joins TRBV24-1 and TRBJ1-5, with D possibly being TRBD1 (6 bases). Germline CDR1 and CDR2: KGHDR and SFDVKD. CDR3 size: 12 residues. Trimming removed 7 bases from V and 5 bases from J, with 8 bases in between. The CDR3 is CATRQGDQPQHF. CDR3 DNA sequence: TGTGCCACCAGACAGGGAGATCAGCCCCAGCATTTT.

A few counts support this clonotype. The rearrangement links TRBV5-1 to TRBJ2-7; a possible D gene is TRBD1 (6 bases). V lost 3 bases and J 2 bases, leaving 12 bases between the germline ends. The CDR3 covers 14 residues. CDR1 and CDR2 from the germline V gene are SGHRS and YFSETQ. CDR3 protein: CASSSRQDPYEQYF. The CDR3 DNA reads TGCGCCAGCAGCTCAAGACAGGACCCCTACGAGCAGTACTTC.

This clonotype was seen only a few times. The V call is TRBV27, the J call TRBJ2-5; no firm D call. This CDR3 has 14 residues. Trimming pared 4 bases from V and 2 bases from J, leaving 11 bases between. CDR1 is MNHEY, CDR2 SMNVEV, per germline (reference sequence). DNA for the CDR3: TGTGCCAGCAGTTCGTTCGGCAGACAAGAGACCCAGTACTTC. As protein: CASSSFGRQETQYF.

This clonotype was seen at least ten times. CDR3 in DNA: TGCAGCGTTGAAGATCAGGGGGTCGGTAACAGGGGGCGTAAAGATGAGCAGTTCTTC. Encoded protein: CSVEDQGVGNRGRKDEQFF. V and J are TRBV29-1 and TRBJ2-1, with 9 bases lining up with TRBD1. V was clipped by 0 bases and J by 8 bases; unmatched bases: 20. The CDR3 spans 19 residues. CDR1 is SQVTM and CDR2 is ANQGSEA in the germline V gene.

V gene TRBV12-3 or TRBV12-4 combines with J gene TRBJ2-2, with TRBD2 matching 12 bases. J lost 0 bases, V lost 4 bases, and 6 bases had no gene match. The CDR3 spans 18 residues. CDR3 protein: CASSSTTSGGSNTGELFF. In DNA form, the CDR3 reads TGTGCCAGCAGTTCTACGACTAGCGGGGGATCGAACACCGGGGAGCTGTTTTTT.

This clonotype was counted many times. The rearrangement uses TRBV7-8 and TRBJ1-5; no definite D call. The CDR3 spans 13 residues. Germline V gene data show CDR1 as SGHVS and CDR2 as FQNEAQ. Trimming stripped 0 bases from V and 10 bases from J, with 10 bases between. In DNA, the CDR3 is TGTGCCAGCAGCTTAGCAGAATCCACACCCCAGCATTTT. Its translation is CASSLAESTPQHF.

This clonotype was recorded a few times. The J gene is TRBJ2-2, the V gene TRBV14; D unclear. CDR3 size: 14 residues. V lost 2 bases, J lost 6 bases, and 10 bases lay in between. Per germline, CDR1 SGHDN and CDR2 FVKESK. This CDR3 reads CASSQLRVSGELFF. The CDR3 DNA reads as TGTGCCAGCAGCCAACTAAGGGTTTCCGGGGAGCTGTTTTTT.